The 4 T cell receptor beta chains in this list originate from one sample, sequenced in a study of T cells in Graves' hyperthyroidism and ophthalmopathy. TCR beta CDR3 regions were amplified from RNA. First-round RT-PCR targeting the TCR CDR3 was performed with the HTBI primer set. One entry per CDR3 protein, called by TCRdb with MiXCR from the multiplex PCR reads. The repertoire includes some 490,000 distinct CDR3 sequences, roughly 22% of them detected once, and approximately 49% sits in the top ten. The sample consisted of blood. These receptors all come from a woman between 65 and 79 years old with Graves' ophthalmopathy.

The chain recombines TRBV24-1 with TRBJ2-1; 7 positions agree with TRBD2. The CDR3 is 17 amino acids. With 0 bases clipped from V and 8 bases from J, the junction kept 12 bases outside the gene matches. Germline lookup yields CDR1 KGHDR and CDR2 SFDVKD. The CDR3 DNA is TGTGCCACCAGTGATTTGGCAGGGAGGGCGGGTTCGGATGAGCAGTTCTTC. Residues: CATSDLAGRAGSDEQFF.

The CDR3 DNA reads TGTGCTAGTGGCCGACTAGCGGGAGGGTTTACCGGGGAGCTGTTTTTT. Amino acids: CASGRLAGGFTGELFF. The chain is built from TRBV12-5 and TRBJ2-2; 14 bases map to TRBD2. CDR1 is LGHNT and CDR2 is FRNRAP in the germline V gene. Unmatched junction bases numbered 5, after V lost 6 bases and J lost 5 bases. CDR3 length: 16 residues.

As concerns this clonotype: A much larger clone differs from this one at a single base, so this may be a read error. The chain links TRBV10-3 to TRBJ2-5; 7 bases agree with TRBD1. J gave up 3 bases and V 2 bases, and 6 bases lay outside the gene matches. The germline CDR1 and CDR2 sequences are ENHRY and SYGVKD. CDR3 length: 15 amino acids. The CDR3 spells CAISEPGQEKETQYF. The CDR3 DNA follows: TGTGCCATCAGTGAGCCAGGACAGGAGAAAGAGACCCAGTACTTC.

This clonotype was observed many times. A junction boundary mismatches the germline segment, possibly from a read error. The chain uses TRBV20-1 and TRBJ1-6, with D possibly TRBD1 on 6 matching bases. The CDR3 is made up of 16 amino acids. The V gene's germline CDR1 is DFQATT and CDR2 SNEGSKA (reference sequence). The CDR3 region is CSAREGGAGGSSPLHF. CDR3 sequence (DNA): TGCAGTGCCAGAGAGGGGGGGGCCGGGGGAAGTTCACCCCTCCACTTT.